The text below deals with one TCR beta chain. Every donor, a Caucasian adult, lived in Nashville, Tennessee. The sample originates from a study of shared clonotypes between healthy human individuals. V dropped 5 bases and J dropped 2 bases, with 12 bases sitting between them. The CDR3 contains 15 residues. Germline-derived CDR1 and CDR2 are MDHEN and SYDVKM. Deep-level assay runs were performed. Here immunoSEQ multiplex PCR was the method, and the copy in TCRdb shows in-frame clones only, minus some. The data show 850,000 to 1,100,000 clones, 60% to 85% seen once. The receptor's source is a man aged 18 to 35 in good health. Some clones in this sample may be carry-over from other donors' samples. The sequencing input was memory CD4+ T cells from PBMCs. The subset was: CD45RA-negative fraction. V and J are TRBV28 and TRBJ1-4; D may be TRBD1 (5 bases). CDR3 protein: CASSIPGGTNEKLFF. The CDR3 DNA sequence: TGTGCCAGCAGTATTCCCGGGGGGACTAATGAAAAACTGTTTTTT.